This T cell receptor (beta chain) was profiled in a study of cytomegalovirus exposure and HLA in healthy donors. The primer mix had 60 Vbeta and 13 Jbeta primers. The method was immunoSEQ multiplex PCR; TCRdb's version includes in-frame clones alone and lacks a portion of them. Here the sample spans 150,000 to 200,000 clones, over 75% being singletons. Trimming cost V 2 bases and J 8 bases; bases outside gene matches: 0. In germline, CDR1 is MDHEN, CDR2 SYDVKM. This CDR3 is built from 13 residues. This sequence joins TRBV28 and TRBJ2-1; 10 bases align to TRBD2. This receptor was obtained from a female donor in good health and CMV-seronegative. What was sequenced was PBMCs. The CDR3 coding sequence is TGTGCCAGCAGTTTACTAGCGGGAGATGAGCAGTTCTTC. This codes for CASSLLAGDEQFF.